The next 14 T cell receptor beta chains were all read from a single sample in a study of regulatory T cells in long-lasting Graves disease (dated by TCRdb to the early 2020s). The library was produced with multiplex PCR. Data came from an Illumina HiSeq 4000. TCR beta libraries were built with iRepertoire HTBI primers and Arm-PCR amplification of CDR3 regions. TCRdb handled the public reads itself, with Q25 trimming in fastp and clone calling in MiXCR, and kept productive beta chains. Identical CDR3 proteins give one entry, which carries the most common genes and DNA. This sample holds over 500,000 distinct CDR3 sequences; 15% to 20% were observed only once. The leading ten clones occupy approximately 12% of the sample. The time point label here, explained by the study, means: newly diagnosed GD, antithyroid drugs for less than 3 months. For both TCR sequencing and RNA sequencing, RNA was extracted from PBMCs using TRIzol.

The same data also contributed to another study, on T cells in Graves' hyperthyroidism and ophthalmopathy.

The input for sequencing was peripheral blood mononuclear cells (PBMCs), taken at new diagnosis, from a patient treated with antithyroid drugs. The receptors derive from a man aged 18-30 years with Graves disease. Donor details come from another sample of the same person, matched by shared clones.

This clonotype was observed many times. The CDR3 DNA reads as TGTGCCAGCAGTCCAACTAGGGGGCCTGAGCAGTTCTTC. Protein product: CASSPTRGPEQFF. V and J are TRBV11-2 and TRBJ2-1, with TRBD1 identical over 7 bases. This CDR3 is 13 amino acids long. CDR1 is SGHAT, CDR2 FQNNGV, per germline. V lost 6 bases, J lost 9 bases, and 8 bases stayed unmatched.

The chain joins TRBV2 to TRBJ2-2; no firm D call. Germline V lookup: CDR1 SNHLY, CDR2 FYNNEI. V was clipped by 4 bases and J by 5 bases, with 8 bases between them. The CDR3 runs to 13 residues. Written as DNA, the CDR3 is TGTGCCAGCAGTGCCCAGATTACCGGGGAGCTGTTTTTT. Translation: CASSAQITGELFF. Together with reference TRBV2 and TRBJ2-2, the CDR3 gives the full variable domain: EPEVTQTPSHQVTQMGQEVILRCVPISNHLYFYWYRQILGQKVEFLVSFYNNEISEKSEIFDDQFSVERPDGSNFTLKIRSTKLEDSAMYFCASSAQITGELFFGEGSRLTVL.

This clonotype has a handful of counts. V is TRBV27 and J is TRBJ2-7; 7 bases align to TRBD2. V dropped 0 bases and J dropped 1; count of bases not matched to a gene: 6. The CDR3 is 16 residues long. CDR1 and CDR2 from the germline V gene are MNHEY and SMNVEV (reference sequence). The CDR3 DNA follows: TGTGCCAGCAGTTTATCGCGGGGCGGGGGATCCTACGAGCAGTACTTC. The encoded protein is CASSLSRGGGSYEQYF.

As regards this clonotype: This may stem from a read error, because a much larger clone lies one nucleotide away. The chain combines TRBV20-1 with TRBJ2-7, with a tentative D call TRBD2 (6 bases). The CDR3 is 14 amino acids. Germline assignment: CDR1 DFQATT and CDR2 SNEGSKA (reference sequence). For the CDR3, the DNA is TGCAGTGCTAGAGACCATAGGAGGGACCACGAGAAGTACTTC. Its translation is CSARDHRRDHEKYF.

This clonotype was detected many times. The chain couples TRBV7-8 to TRBJ2-7, with 7 bases fitting TRBD2. Trimming cost V 0 bases and J 4 bases; bases outside gene matches: 12. The CDR3 has 17 residues. Germline V gene lookup returns CDR1 SGHVS and CDR2 FQNEAQ. CDR3 in amino acids: CASSLALGQRERYEQYF. The CDR3 DNA reads TGTGCCAGCAGCTTAGCCTTGGGGCAGCGGGAACGATACGAGCAGTACTTC.

This clonotype was detected many times. The chain employs TRBV11-3 and TRBJ1-2; 8 bases align to TRBD1. The CDR3 sequence is 14 residues long. J gave up 4 bases and V 6 bases, and 7 bases lay outside the gene matches. Germline lookup yields CDR1 SGHNT and CDR2 YENEEA. CDR3 protein: CASRETGAVYGYTF. CDR3 coding DNA: TGTGCCAGCAGGGAGACAGGGGCCGTCTATGGCTACACCTTC.

This clonotype was detected only a few times. The genes are TRBV12-5 and TRBJ2-1, with 8 bases identical to TRBD2. Trimming took 6 bases from V and 10 from J; bases not matched to a gene: 5. This CDR3 comprises 12 residues. Germline lookup yields CDR1 LGHNT and CDR2 FRNRAP. CDR3 DNA: TGTGCTAGTGGGCGGGAGGTCGGGGAGCAGTTCTTC. Translation: CASGREVGEQFF.

Many counts were recorded for this clonotype. This chain joins TRBV29-1 and TRBJ2-1; no definite D call. CDR3 size: 17 residues. V was clipped by 0 bases and J by 6 bases, with 21 bases between them. Germline assignment: CDR1 SQVTM and CDR2 ANQGSEA. The DNA of the CDR3 is TGCAGCGTTGAAGACCTCCGGATCCCTGCAGCGAGCAATGAGCAGTTCTTC. It translates to CSVEDLRIPAASNEQFF.

This clonotype was seen more than once but under ten times. The rearrangement joins TRBV4-1 to TRBJ2-7, with TRBD2 identical over 9 bases. The ends lost 7 bases at V and 2 bases at J; junction bases unmatched: 9. The CDR3 is 15 residues long. The germline V gene has CDR1 MGHRA and CDR2 YSYEKL. For the CDR3, the DNA is TGCGCCAGCACCAGACTAGCGGAGGGGACCTACGAGCAGTACTTC. Amino acids: CASTRLAEGTYEQYF.

This clonotype was detected ten times or more. This rearrangement joins TRBV7-9 to TRBJ2-7; D gene uncertain. CDR3 length: 13 amino acids. Germline V gene lookup returns CDR1 SEHNR and CDR2 FQNEAQ (reference sequence). Trimming removed 5 bases from V and 3 bases from J, with 11 bases in between. CDR3: CASSPLVDYEQYF. CDR3 bases: TGTGCCAGCAGCCCGTTGGTAGACTACGAGCAGTACTTC.

This clonotype was seen many times. The genes are TRBV5-1 and TRBJ2-1, with a tentative D call TRBD1 (6 bases). The CDR3 is 14 residues long. Germline CDR1 is SGHRS and CDR2 is YFSETQ. V was trimmed by 0 bases and J by 8 bases, leaving 12 bases between them. The CDR3 sequence is CASSLAAGEYEQFF. In nucleotides, the CDR3 is TGCGCCAGCAGCTTGGCGGCAGGGGAGTATGAGCAGTTCTTC.

This clonotype was counted once. The chain joins TRBV14 to TRBJ2-7, with D perhaps TRBD2 (5 bases). The CDR3 is 13 residues long. Trimming shortened V by 0 bases and J by 7 bases, and 10 bases separated the two germline ends. CDR1 and CDR2 from the germline V gene are SGHDN and FVKESK. The CDR3 spells CASSQELRVEQYF. CDR3 bases: TGTGCCAGCAGCCAAGAATTGAGGGTTGAGCAGTACTTC.

This clonotype was seen repeatedly, ten times or more. This rearrangement joins TRBV28 to TRBJ2-1; D may be TRBD1 or TRBD2 (5 bases each). The CDR3 extends over 13 amino acids. From germline, CDR1 is MDHEN and CDR2 SYDVKM. The V end was cut by 2 bases, the J end by 9 bases, with 11 bases between. CDR3 coding DNA: TGTGCCAGCAGTTTAGGGGGAACGTCTGAGCAGTTCTTC. Protein: CASSLGGTSEQFF.

In this sample, this clonotype turned up a few times. V and J are TRBV9 and TRBJ2-2; 8 bases are shared with TRBD2. Germline CDR1 reads SGDLS; CDR2 reads YYNGEE. Germline trimming cut 0 bases from V and 4 bases from J; bases unmatched to any gene: 11. The CDR3 covers 18 residues. CDR3 in DNA: TGTGCCAGCAGCGTAGAAGCGGGAGTCGTACGTGGCACCGGGGAGCTGTTTTTT. Its translation is CASSVEAGVVRGTGELFF.